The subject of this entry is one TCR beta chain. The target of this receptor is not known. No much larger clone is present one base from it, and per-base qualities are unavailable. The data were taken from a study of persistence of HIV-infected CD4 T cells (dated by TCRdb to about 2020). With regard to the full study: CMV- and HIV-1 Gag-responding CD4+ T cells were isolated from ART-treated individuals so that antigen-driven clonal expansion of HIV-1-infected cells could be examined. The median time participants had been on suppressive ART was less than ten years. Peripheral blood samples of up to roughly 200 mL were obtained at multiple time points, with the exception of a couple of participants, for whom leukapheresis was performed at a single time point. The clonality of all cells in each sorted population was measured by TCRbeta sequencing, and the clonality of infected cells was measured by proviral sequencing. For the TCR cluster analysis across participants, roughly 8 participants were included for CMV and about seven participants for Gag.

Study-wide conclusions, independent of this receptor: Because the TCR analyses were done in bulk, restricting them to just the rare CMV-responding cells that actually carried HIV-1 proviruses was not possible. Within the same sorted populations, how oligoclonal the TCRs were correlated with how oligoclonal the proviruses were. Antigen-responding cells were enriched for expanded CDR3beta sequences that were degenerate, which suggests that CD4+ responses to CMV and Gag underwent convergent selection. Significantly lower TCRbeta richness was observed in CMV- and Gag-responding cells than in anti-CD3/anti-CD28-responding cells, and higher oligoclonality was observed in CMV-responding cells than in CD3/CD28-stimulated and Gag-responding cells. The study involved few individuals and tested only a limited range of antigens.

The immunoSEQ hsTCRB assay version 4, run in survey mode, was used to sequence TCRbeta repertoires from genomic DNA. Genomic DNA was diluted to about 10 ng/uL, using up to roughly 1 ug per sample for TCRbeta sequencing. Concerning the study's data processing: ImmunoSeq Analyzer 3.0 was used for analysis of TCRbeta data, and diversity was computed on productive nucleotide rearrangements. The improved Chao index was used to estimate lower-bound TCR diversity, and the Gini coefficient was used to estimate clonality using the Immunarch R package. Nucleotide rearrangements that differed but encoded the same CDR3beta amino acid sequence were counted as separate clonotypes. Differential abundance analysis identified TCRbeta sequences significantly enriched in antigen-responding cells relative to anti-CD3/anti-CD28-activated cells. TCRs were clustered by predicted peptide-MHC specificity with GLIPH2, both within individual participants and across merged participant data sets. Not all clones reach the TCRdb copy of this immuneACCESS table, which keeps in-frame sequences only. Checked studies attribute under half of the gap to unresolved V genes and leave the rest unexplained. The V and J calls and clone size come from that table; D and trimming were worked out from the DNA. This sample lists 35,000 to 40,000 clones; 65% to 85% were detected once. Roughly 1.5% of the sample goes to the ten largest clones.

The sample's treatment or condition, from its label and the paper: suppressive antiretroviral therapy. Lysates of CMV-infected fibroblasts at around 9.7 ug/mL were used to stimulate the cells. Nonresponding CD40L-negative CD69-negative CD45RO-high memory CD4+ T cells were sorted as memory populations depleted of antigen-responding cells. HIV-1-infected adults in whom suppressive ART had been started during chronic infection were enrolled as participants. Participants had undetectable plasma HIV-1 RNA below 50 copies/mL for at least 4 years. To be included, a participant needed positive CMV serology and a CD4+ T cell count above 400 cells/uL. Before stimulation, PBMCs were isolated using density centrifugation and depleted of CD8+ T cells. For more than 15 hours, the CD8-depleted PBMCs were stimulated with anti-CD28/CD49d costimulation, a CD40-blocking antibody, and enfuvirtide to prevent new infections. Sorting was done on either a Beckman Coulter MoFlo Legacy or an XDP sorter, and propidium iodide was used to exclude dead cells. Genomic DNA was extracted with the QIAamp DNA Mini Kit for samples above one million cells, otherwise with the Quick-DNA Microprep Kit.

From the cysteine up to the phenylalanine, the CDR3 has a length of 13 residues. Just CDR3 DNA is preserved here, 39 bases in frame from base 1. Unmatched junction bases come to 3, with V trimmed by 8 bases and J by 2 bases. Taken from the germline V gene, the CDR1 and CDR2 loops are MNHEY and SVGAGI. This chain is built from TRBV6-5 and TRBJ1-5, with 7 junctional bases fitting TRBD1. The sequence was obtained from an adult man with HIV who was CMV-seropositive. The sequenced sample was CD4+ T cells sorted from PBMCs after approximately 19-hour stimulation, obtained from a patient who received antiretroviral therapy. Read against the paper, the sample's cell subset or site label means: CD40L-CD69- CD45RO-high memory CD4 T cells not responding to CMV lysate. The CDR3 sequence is CASHQGGNQPQHF. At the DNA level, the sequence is TGTGCCAGCCACCAGGGGGGCAATCAGCCCCAGCATTTT.